A selection of T cell receptor beta chains follows, all from one sample in a study of T cell responses to AZD1222 COVID-19 vaccine. The table came from immunoSEQ multiplex PCR; TCRdb's copy has only in-frame clones and leaves some out. Of some 120,000 clones in the sample, 92% were seen once. Sequences were derived from peripheral blood, sampled 28 days after the second AZD1222 dose. Source of these receptors: an adult who received the AZD1222 COVID-19 vaccine. CDR3s include the opening cysteine and the closing phenylalanine or tryptophan. The order of the fields is D gene, J gene, clone size, V gene, CDR3 protein, CDR3 DNA. D genes are given only for firm matches. Clone size is given for some rows only: seen once, a few or many times, or a class if the clone is expanded.

D: -; J: TRBJ1-5; size: -; V: TRBV3-1/TRBV3-2; CDR3: CASSQGEANQPQHF; DNA: TGTGCCAGCAGCCAAGGGGAGGCCAATCAGCCCCAGCATTTT
D: -; J: TRBJ1-5; size: -; V: TRBV27; CDR3: CASSLSRDAGQPQHF; DNA: TGTGCCAGCAGTTTATCTCGGGACGCTGGTCAGCCCCAGCATTTT
D: -; J: TRBJ1-2; size: -; V: TRBV11-2; CDR3: CASSPGGSNYGYTF; DNA: TGTGCCAGCAGTCCTGGGGGATCTAACTATGGCTACACCTTC
D: TRBD1; J: TRBJ2-4; size: -; V: TRBV28; CDR3: CASRRTGDRIQYF; DNA: TGTGCCAGCCGACGGACAGGGGATAGAATTCAGTACTTC
D: -; J: TRBJ2-1; size: -; V: TRBV11-3; CDR3: CASSLDRNSYNEQFF; DNA: TGTGCCAGCAGCTTAGATAGGAACTCCTACAATGAGCAGTTCTTC
D: TRBD2; J: TRBJ2-3; size: -; V: TRBV3-1/TRBV3-2; CDR3: CASSLLGGRGPDTQYF; DNA: TGTGCCAGCAGCCTCCTCGGCGGGAGGGGTCCAGATACGCAGTATTTT
D: TRBD2; J: TRBJ2-1; size: -; V: TRBV27; CDR3: CASSLQSLAGDRDEQFF; DNA: TGTGCCAGCAGTCTCCAGAGTCTAGCGGGAGACCGGGATGAGCAGTTCTTC
D: -; J: TRBJ2-7; size: -; V: TRBV6-1; CDR3: CASREDDYGPYEQYF; DNA: TGTGCCAGCAGGGAAGACGATTATGGCCCCTACGAGCAGTACTTC
D: -; J: TRBJ2-7; size: -; V: TRBV7-3; CDR3: CASSPAPASEQYF; DNA: TGTGCCAGCAGCCCCGCCCCAGCCAGCGAGCAGTACTTC
D: -; J: TRBJ2-7; size: -; V: TRBV5-1; CDR3: CASSARGASYEQYF; DNA: TGCGCCAGCAGCGCCAGGGGGGCCTCCTACGAGCAGTACTTC
D: -; J: TRBJ1-4; size: -; V: TRBV4-2; CDR3: CASSQEGGAINEKLFF; DNA: TGTGCCAGCAGCCAAGAAGGGGGGGCGATTAATGAAAAACTGTTTTTT
D: -; J: TRBJ2-2; size: -; V: TRBV5-4; CDR3: CASSLGGASGNTGELFF; DNA: TGTGCCAGCAGCTTGGGGGGGGCTAGCGGTAACACCGGGGAGCTGTTTTTT
D: -; J: TRBJ1-6; size: -; V: TRBV6-5; CDR3: CASSYSITVTGSPLHF; DNA: TGTGCCAGCAGTTACTCGATTACAGTGACTGGTTCACCCCTCCACTTT
D: -; J: TRBJ2-6; size: -; V: TRBV5-1; CDR3: CASSLLGRVGNQNSGANVLTF; DNA: TGCGCCAGCAGCTTGCTTGGTCGGGTAGGGAACCAAAACTCTGGGGCCAACGTCCTGACTTTC
D: -; J: TRBJ1-1; size: -; V: TRBV27; CDR3: CASSMGRGRGNTEAFF; DNA: TGTGCCAGCAGTATGGGTCGGGGGCGTGGTAACACTGAAGCTTTCTTT
D: -; J: TRBJ1-1; size: -; V: TRBV28; CDR3: CASSLFGTEAFF; DNA: TGTGCCAGCAGTCTCTTCGGCACTGAAGCTTTCTTT
D: TRBD2; J: TRBJ2-5; size: -; V: TRBV11-3; CDR3: CASSSGSGRVQETQYF; DNA: TGTGCCAGCAGCTCAGGTAGCGGGAGGGTCCAAGAGACCCAGTACTTC
D: -; J: TRBJ2-7; size: -; V: TRBV30; CDR3: CAWGVMGRYNEQYF; DNA: TGTGCCTGGGGGGTTATGGGTAGATACAACGAGCAGTACTTC
D: -; J: TRBJ1-5; size: -; V: TRBV11-2; CDR3: CASSLRGGSNQPQHF; DNA: TGTGCCAGCAGCCTACGAGGCGGTAGCAATCAGCCCCAGCATTTT
D: -; J: TRBJ1-2; size: -; V: TRBV7-9; CDR3: CASSSSTTVNYGYTF; DNA: TGTGCCAGCAGCTCCAGCACGACGGTGAACTATGGCTACACCTTC
D: TRBD1; J: TRBJ1-5; size: -; V: TRBV6-2/TRBV6-3; CDR3: CASSRQGGNQPQHF; DNA: TGTGCCAGCAGCCGACAGGGTGGCAATCAGCCCCAGCATTTT
D: TRBD2; J: TRBJ2-4; size: -; V: TRBV19; CDR3: CASSIQGTSGPKNIQYF; DNA: TGTGCCAGTAGTATTCAGGGGACTAGCGGGCCCAAAAACATTCAGTACTTC
D: -; J: TRBJ1-1; size: once; V: TRBV20-1; CDR3: CSSLGPSEAFF; DNA: TGCAGTTCCTTGGGGCCGTCTGAAGCTTTCTTT
D: -; J: TRBJ2-3; size: -; V: TRBV5-1; CDR3: CASSLTGPSTNSDTQYF; DNA: TGCGCCAGCAGCTTGACCGGGCCTTCAACTAACTCAGATACGCAGTATTTT
D: -; J: TRBJ2-3; size: -; V: TRBV4-1; CDR3: CASSLLIESTDTQYF; DNA: TGCGCCAGCAGCCTCCTGATCGAGAGCACAGATACGCAGTATTTT
D: -; J: TRBJ1-5; size: -; V: TRBV6-5; CDR3: CASSYSRTPNQPQHF; DNA: TGTGCCAGCAGTTACTCGAGGACCCCAAATCAGCCCCAGCATTTT
D: -; J: TRBJ1-5; size: -; V: TRBV28; CDR3: CASSGVGGFNQPQHF; DNA: TGTGCCAGCAGTGGGGTGGGGGGGTTCAATCAGCCCCAGCATTTT
D: TRBD1; J: TRBJ2-1; size: -; V: TRBV5-1; CDR3: CASSEQPGTGDEQFF; DNA: TGCGCCAGCAGCGAGCAACCCGGGACAGGGGACGAGCAGTTCTTC
D: -; J: TRBJ2-7; size: -; V: TRBV6-5; CDR3: CASSFDRTYEQYF; DNA: TGTGCCAGCAGTTTCGACAGAACCTACGAGCAGTACTTC
D: -; J: TRBJ2-1; size: once; V: TRBV11-1; CDR3: CASSLVLVDNEQFF; DNA: TGTGCCAGCAGCTTAGTCCTAGTCGACAATGAGCAGTTCTTC
D: -; J: TRBJ2-7; size: -; V: TRBV12-3/TRBV12-4; CDR3: CASSSNYEQYF; DNA: TGTGCCAGCAGTTCCAACTACGAGCAGTACTTC
D: TRBD1; J: TRBJ2-7; size: -; V: TRBV19; CDR3: CASSGDRGFPVAQYF; DNA: TGTGCCAGTAGTGGAGACAGGGGCTTCCCCGTAGCGCAGTACTTC
D: -; J: TRBJ2-3; size: -; V: TRBV5-1; CDR3: CASSLTDPGTDTQYF; DNA: TGCGCCAGCAGCTTGACAGACCCCGGCACAGATACGCAGTATTTT
D: -; J: TRBJ1-6; size: -; V: TRBV10-2; CDR3: CASSGDRNSPLHF; DNA: TGCGCCAGCAGCGGGGACCGAAATTCACCCCTCCACTTT
D: -; J: TRBJ1-6; size: -; V: TRBV7-2; CDR3: CASSFQGGSPLHF; DNA: TGTGCCAGCAGCTTTCAGGGAGGTTCACCCCTCCACTTT
D: -; J: TRBJ1-1; size: -; V: TRBV28; CDR3: CASSLPGWTEAFF; DNA: TGTGCCAGCAGTTTACCAGGTTGGACTGAAGCTTTCTTT
D: -; J: TRBJ2-7; size: -; V: TRBV2; CDR3: CASSEAYRSEQYF; DNA: TGTGCCAGCAGTGAAGCGTACAGATCCGAGCAGTACTTC
D: -; J: TRBJ2-1; size: -; V: TRBV20-1; CDR3: CSARGIEQFF; DNA: TGCAGTGCCAGAGGAATTGAGCAGTTCTTC
D: -; J: TRBJ2-4; size: -; V: TRBV15; CDR3: CATSNAGTGDF; DNA: TGTGCCACCAGCAATGCCGGGACGGGAGACTTC
D: -; J: TRBJ1-3; size: -; V: TRBV21-1; CDR3: CASSWDPCGGNTIYF; DNA: TGTGCCAGCAGCTGGGACCCCTGCGGAGGAAACACCATATATTTT
D: -; J: TRBJ2-1; size: -; V: TRBV19; CDR3: CASSIIDYNEQFF; DNA: TGTGCCAGTAGTATTATTGATTACAATGAGCAGTTCTTC
D: -; J: TRBJ1-1; size: many; V: TRBV6-1; CDR3: CASSEISGESAEAFF; DNA: TGTGCCAGCAGTGAAATATCAGGGGAGAGCGCTGAAGCTTTCTTT
D: TRBD2; J: TRBJ2-5; size: medium-sized; V: TRBV7-3; CDR3: CASSPSGTSLETQYF; DNA: TGTGCCAGCAGCCCATCCGGGACTAGTCTGGAGACCCAGTACTTC
D: -; J: TRBJ1-1; size: once; V: TRBV3-1/TRBV3-2; CDR3: CASSLGQNTEAFF; DNA: TGTGCCAGCAGCCTGGGACAGAACACTGAAGCTTTCTTT
D: TRBD2; J: TRBJ2-2; size: once; V: TRBV18; CDR3: CASSPGLAGGNTGELFF; DNA: TGTGCCAGCTCCCCGGGACTAGCGGGAGGAAACACCGGGGAGCTGTTTTTT
D: -; J: TRBJ1-1; size: -; V: TRBV4-2; CDR3: CASSLFLTTEAFF; DNA: TGTGCCAGCAGCCTTTTTTTGACGACTGAAGCTTTCTTT
D: -; J: TRBJ2-7; size: -; V: TRBV27; CDR3: CASSLPGGEQYF; DNA: TGTGCCAGCAGTTTGCCCGGGGGCGAGCAGTACTTC
D: -; J: TRBJ1-2; size: -; V: TRBV13; CDR3: CASSLEGYGYTF; DNA: TGTGCCAGCAGCTTAGAAGGCTATGGCTACACCTTC
D: -; J: TRBJ1-3; size: -; V: TRBV9; CDR3: CAARKVLGGVGLYTIYF; DNA: TGTGCCGCCCGAAAGGTCTTAGGTGGAGTCGGTTTGTACACCATATATTTT
D: TRBD1; J: TRBJ1-2; size: -; V: TRBV6-4; CDR3: CASSDSTTLTGTGYTF; DNA: TGTGCCAGCAGTGACTCGACTACCCTGACAGGGACCGGCTACACCTTC
D: TRBD2; J: TRBJ2-1; size: -; V: TRBV7-9; CDR3: CASSSYSGSYEQFF; DNA: TGTGCCAGCAGCTCGTATAGCGGGAGTTATGAGCAGTTCTTC
D: TRBD1; J: TRBJ1-2; size: -; V: TRBV4-2; CDR3: CASSQDRDSAPSNYGYTF; DNA: TGTGCCAGCAGCCAAGACCGGGACAGCGCCCCCTCTAACTATGGCTACACCTTC
D: TRBD1; J: TRBJ1-3; size: -; V: TRBV28; CDR3: CASSPPRDRAGNTIYF; DNA: TGTGCCAGCAGTCCGCCCCGGGACAGGGCTGGAAACACCATATATTTT
D: -; J: TRBJ1-2; size: -; V: TRBV14; CDR3: CASSENRDGYTF; DNA: TGTGCCAGCAGCGAAAACAGGGACGGCTACACCTTC
D: -; J: TRBJ1-5; size: -; V: TRBV18; CDR3: CASSPPQGSNQPQHF; DNA: TGTGCCAGCTCACCACCCCAGGGGAGCAATCAGCCCCAGCATTTT